The clone carrying this T cell receptor (beta chain) was recorded many times. Its antigen is still unknown. TCRdb ran MiXCR on the reads and lists one entry per CDR3 protein. The sample holds some 250,000 distinct CDR3 sequences; roughly 10% are singletons and the top ten take around 16%. This CDR3 has 14 amino acids. The germline gives CDR1 SGHNT, CDR2 YENEEA. The V and J ends lost 4 bases and 6 bases respectively, with 16 bases between them. This specimen belongs to a study of T cell repertoires in cytomegalovirus infection. The study's findings and limits: There were HLA-C-restricted CMV-specific TCR beta clonotypes dominating the ex vivo response. The cumulative frequency of public TCR beta families distinguished individuals who carried CMV together with the relevant HLA.

Material for sequencing was PBMCs. This chain joins TRBV11-3 and TRBJ2-7; possibly TRBD1 for D (6 bases). This receptor was identified in a human donor in good health (CMV status not recorded). Some clones in this sample may be carry-over from other donors' samples. The CDR3 reads CASSSQGAKGEQYF. The CDR3 nucleotides read TGTGCCAGCAGCTCACAGGGTGCAAAAGGCGAGCAGTACTTC. The full variable domain, its missing parts supplied by reference TRBV11-3 and TRBJ2-7, is EAGVVQSPRYKIIEKKQPVAFWCNPISGHNTLYWYLQNLGQGPELLIRYENEEAVDDSQLPKDRFSAERLKGVDSTLKIQPAELGDSAVYLCASSSQGAKGEQYFGPGTRLTVT.